This T cell receptor (beta chain) was profiled in a study of cytomegalovirus exposure and HLA in healthy donors. Study findings and constraints: Later analysis revealed greater clonal expansion in HLA-associated TCR beta chains than in equally common others.

Among the donors, all were healthy bone marrow donors. Germline CDR1 is LGHNT and CDR2 is FRNRAP. This CDR3 has 15 amino acids. Trimming left V 1 base short and J 8 bases short, with 15 bases between. Amplification used 60 Vbeta primers and 13 Jbeta primers. Authors' methods: The authors later counted 65 million to 80 million unique TCR beta chains, 9.5 million to 11 million of them shared. Only in-frame clones appear in the TCRdb table, and some are missing; sequencing was by immunoSEQ multiplex PCR. D and trimming come from the DNA, and the V and J calls and clone size come from that table. This sample has approximately 240,000 clones; 77% occur once, and the top ten carry less than 3%. In this sample, this clone turned up a few times. Its specificity is unknown.

Material for sequencing was PBMCs. The sequence was obtained from a woman aged 55-69 years in good health and CMV-seropositive. The chain carries TRBV12-5 and TRBJ1-5; no clear D gene. The CDR3 protein is CASGLGLGLSEPQHF. CDR3 coding DNA: TGTGCTAGTGGTTTGGGGCTAGGTCTGAGTGAGCCCCAGCATTTT.